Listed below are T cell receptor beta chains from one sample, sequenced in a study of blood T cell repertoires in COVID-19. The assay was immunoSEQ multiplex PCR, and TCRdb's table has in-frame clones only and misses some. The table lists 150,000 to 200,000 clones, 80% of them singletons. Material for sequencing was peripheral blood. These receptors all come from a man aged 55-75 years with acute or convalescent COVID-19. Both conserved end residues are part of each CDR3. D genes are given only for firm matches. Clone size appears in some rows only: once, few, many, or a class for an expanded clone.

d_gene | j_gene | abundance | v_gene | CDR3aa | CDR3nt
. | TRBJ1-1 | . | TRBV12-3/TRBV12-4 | CASSPEDYTEAFF | TGTGCCAGCAGCCCTGAAGACTACACTGAAGCTTTCTTT
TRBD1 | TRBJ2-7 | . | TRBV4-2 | CASSEGQGGVYEQYF | TGTGCCAGCAGCGAGGGACAGGGAGGCGTCTACGAGCAGTACTTC
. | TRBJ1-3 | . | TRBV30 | CAWRDRSRGNTIYF | TGTGCCTGGAGGGACAGATCCCGTGGAAACACCATATATTTT
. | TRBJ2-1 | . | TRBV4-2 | CASSQDLHEQFF | TGTGCCAGCAGCCAAGATCTCCATGAGCAGTTCTTC
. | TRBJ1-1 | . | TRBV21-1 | CASSLNRGSTEAFF | TGTGCCAGCAGCCTAAACAGGGGATCCACTGAAGCTTTCTTT
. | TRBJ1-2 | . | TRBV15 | CATSRDQTGQGYTF | TGTGCCACCAGCAGAGATCAGACAGGACAAGGCTACACCTTC
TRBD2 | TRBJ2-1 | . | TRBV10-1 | CASSGTSGRVGNYNEQFF | TGCGCCAGCAGTGGGACTAGCGGGAGGGTGGGAAACTACAATGAGCAGTTCTTC
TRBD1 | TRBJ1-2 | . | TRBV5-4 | CASSLDGQGADGYTF | TGTGCCAGCAGCCTTGACGGACAGGGGGCAGATGGCTACACCTTC
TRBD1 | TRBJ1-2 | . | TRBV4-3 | CASSQDQTGNYGYTF | TGCGCCAGCAGCCAAGATCAGACAGGGAACTATGGCTACACCTTC
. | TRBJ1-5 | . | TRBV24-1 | CATSDLEDIGSNQPQHF | TGTGCCACCAGTGATTTAGAGGACATCGGAAGCAATCAGCCCCAGCATTTT
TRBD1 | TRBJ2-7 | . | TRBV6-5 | CASSSTSGTGSYEQYF | TGTGCCAGCAGTTCTACCTCCGGGACAGGCAGCTACGAGCAGTACTTC
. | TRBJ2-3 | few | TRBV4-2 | CASSLESTRGAAGTQYF | TGTGCCAGCAGCCTCGAATCCACGCGTGGGGCAGCGGGTACGCAGTATTTT
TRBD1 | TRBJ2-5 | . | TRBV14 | CASSRLQGGQETQYF | TGTGCCAGCAGTCGGCTACAGGGGGGACAAGAGACCCAGTACTTC
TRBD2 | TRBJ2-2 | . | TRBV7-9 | CASSPSGGGSNTGELFF | TGTGCCAGCAGCCCATCTGGCGGGGGATCGAACACCGGGGAGCTGTTTTTT
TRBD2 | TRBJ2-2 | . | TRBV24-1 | CATSDTSLTSGYTGELFF | TGTGCCACCAGTGATACTTCACTAACTAGCGGTTACACCGGGGAGCTGTTTTTT
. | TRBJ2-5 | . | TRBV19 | CASSRLVGETQYF | TGTGCCAGTAGTCGGTTGGTCGGGGAGACCCAGTACTTC
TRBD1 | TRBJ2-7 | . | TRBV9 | CASSVVGDSSYEQYF | TGTGCCAGCAGCGTAGTAGGGGACAGCTCCTACGAGCAGTACTTC
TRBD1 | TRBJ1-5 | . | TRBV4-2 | CASSQGRGDRGYQPQHF | TGTGCCAGCAGCCAAGGACGAGGGGACAGGGGGTATCAGCCCCAGCATTTT
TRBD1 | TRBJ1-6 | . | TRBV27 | CASSFTAGTANSPLHF | TGTGCCAGCAGTTTCACGGCCGGGACAGCTAATTCACCCCTCCACTTT
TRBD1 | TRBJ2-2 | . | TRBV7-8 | CASSHYRGLSTGELFF | TGTGCCAGCAGCCATTACAGGGGGCTATCCACCGGGGAGCTGTTTTTT
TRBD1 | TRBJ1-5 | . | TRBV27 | CASSLKGARNQPQHF | TGTGCCAGCAGTTTAAAGGGGGCCCGCAATCAGCCCCAGCATTTT
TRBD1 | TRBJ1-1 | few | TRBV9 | CASSTQGANTEAFF | TGTGCCAGCAGCACCCAGGGGGCGAACACTGAAGCTTTCTTT
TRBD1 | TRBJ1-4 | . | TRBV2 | CASSEAGQGVEKLFF | TGTGCCAGCAGTGAAGCGGGACAGGGAGTTGAAAAACTGTTTTTT
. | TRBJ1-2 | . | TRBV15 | CATSRDIAGKGYTF | TGTGCCACCAGCAGAGATATCGCAGGGAAGGGCTACACCTTC
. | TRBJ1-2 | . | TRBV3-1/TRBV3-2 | CASSPTRGEGGLGYGYTF | TGTGCCAGCAGCCCGACCCGGGGGGAAGGGGGGTTAGGCTATGGCTACACCTTC
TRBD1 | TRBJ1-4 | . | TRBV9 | CASSVERGPEKLFF | TGTGCCAGCAGCGTAGAGAGGGGGCCTGAAAAACTGTTTTTT
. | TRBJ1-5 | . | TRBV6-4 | CASSDRGSPKRSNQPQHF | TGTGCCAGCAGTGACAGGGGGTCCCCCAAAAGGAGCAATCAGCCCCAGCATTTT
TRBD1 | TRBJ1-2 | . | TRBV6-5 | CASIWGQGENYGYTF | TGTGCCAGCATTTGGGGACAGGGGGAAAACTATGGCTACACCTTC
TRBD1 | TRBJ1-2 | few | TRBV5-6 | CASSWGQGAADGYTF | TGTGCCAGCAGCTGGGGACAGGGGGCGGCCGATGGCTACACCTTC
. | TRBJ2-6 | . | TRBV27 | CASSPSISGANVLTF | TGTGCCAGCAGTCCATCAATCTCTGGGGCCAACGTCCTGACTTTC
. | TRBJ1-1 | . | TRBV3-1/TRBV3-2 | CASSQGAGNTEAFF | TGTGCCAGCAGCCAAGGCGCCGGGAACACTGAAGCTTTCTTT
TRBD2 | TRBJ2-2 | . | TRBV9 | CASSVVPFGGGNTGELFF | TGTGCCAGCAGCGTAGTCCCTTTTGGCGGGGGGAACACCGGGGAGCTGTTTTTT
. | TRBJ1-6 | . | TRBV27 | CASSLQQFNSPLHF | TGTGCCAGCAGTTTGCAACAGTTTAATTCACCCCTCCACTTT
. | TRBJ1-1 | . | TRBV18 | CASSPPGSKRDTEAFF | TGTGCCAGCTCACCACCCGGGTCGAAACGAGACACTGAAGCTTTCTTT
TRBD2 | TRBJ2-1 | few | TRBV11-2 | CASSPRTSVDEQFF | TGTGCCAGCAGCCCCCGGACTAGCGTGGATGAGCAGTTCTTC
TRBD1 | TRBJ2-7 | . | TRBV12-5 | CASGLSGQGADEQYF | TGTGCTAGTGGTTTGTCGGGACAGGGGGCCGACGAGCAGTACTTC
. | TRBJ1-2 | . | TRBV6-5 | CASRRPNRDTNGYTF | TGTGCCAGCAGGAGACCGAACCGGGATACTAATGGCTACACCTTC
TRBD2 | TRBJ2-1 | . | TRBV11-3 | CASSFGGDAGGASYNEQFF | TGTGCCAGCAGCTTCGGCGGCGACGCCGGGGGGGCGTCCTACAATGAGCAGTTCTTC
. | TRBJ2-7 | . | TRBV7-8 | CASSLGRARSYEQYF | TGTGCCAGCAGCTTAGGCAGGGCCCGCTCCTACGAGCAGTACTTC
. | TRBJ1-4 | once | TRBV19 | CASSIEGPGGYATNEKLFF | TGTGCCAGTAGTATAGAAGGGCCCGGGGGATACGCGACTAATGAAAAACTGTTTTTT
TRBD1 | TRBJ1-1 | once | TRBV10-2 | CASSEALTGGAFF | TGCGCCAGCAGTGAGGCACTGACAGGGGGAGCTTTCTTT
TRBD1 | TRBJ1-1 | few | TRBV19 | CASTHRGDTEAFF | TGTGCCAGTACCCACAGGGGGGACACTGAAGCTTTCTTT